What follows are 19 T cell receptor beta chains derived from one specimen sequenced in a study of blood T cell repertoires in COVID-19. Profiled with immunoSEQ multiplex PCR; TCRdb holds only in-frame clones, not every one. The repertoire has roughly 79,000 clones, roughly 84% of them found once; the top ten carry roughly 4%. The sequenced material came from peripheral blood. Receptors were obtained from a man aged 50-60 years with acute or convalescent COVID-19.

J is TRBJ2-7 and V is TRBV7-2; D gene unclear. The V gene's germline CDR1 is SGHTA and CDR2 FQGNSA. CDR3 length: 13 amino acids. V was pared by 1 base and J by 4 bases, with 8 bases between. The CDR3 loop reads CASSLGSEYEQYF. The CDR3 nucleotides are TGTGCCAGCAGCTTAGGTTCCGAGTACGAGCAGTACTTC.

The J gene is TRBJ2-5, the V gene TRBV27; a possible D gene is TRBD2 (6 bases). The CDR3 spans 13 residues. V was shortened by 0 bases and J by 4 bases, with 6 bases between the two germline ends. In germline, CDR1 is MNHEY, CDR2 SMNVEV (reference sequence). The CDR3 coding sequence is TGTGCCAGCAGTTTATCGGGGGGAGAGACCCAGTACTTC. Translation gives CASSLSGGETQYF.

The chain combines TRBV14 with TRBJ1-2, with D possibly TRBD1 on 5 matching bases. The CDR3 is made up of 15 amino acids. Trimming stripped 1 base from V and 4 bases from J, with 13 bases between. Germline V gene data show CDR1 as SGHDN and CDR2 as FVKESK. The CDR3 spells CASSQGLAGPYGYTF. In DNA, the CDR3 is TGTGCCAGCAGCCAAGGGTTGGCGGGACCCTATGGCTACACCTTC.

The genes are TRBV10-3 and TRBJ1-2; no firm D call. V was clipped by 3 bases and J by 1 base, with 6 bases between them. This CDR3 spans 13 amino acids. CDR1 is ENHRY and CDR2 is SYGVKD in the germline V gene. The CDR3 sequence: CAISEASNYGYTF. CDR3 coding DNA: TGTGCCATCAGTGAAGCGAGTAACTATGGCTACACCTTC.

The rearrangement joins TRBV4-3 to TRBJ1-5, with TRBD1 matching over 9 bases. CDR1 LGHNA and CDR2 YSLEER come from the germline V gene. Trimming at V came to 1 base and at J to 3 bases, leaving 1 base not matched to a gene. CDR3 length: 15 amino acids. The CDR3 protein is CASSQVQGANQPQHF. The CDR3 nucleotides read TGCGCCAGCAGCCAAGTACAGGGGGCCAATCAGCCCCAGCATTTT.

On this clone: Here the CDR3 omits its conserved ending phenylalanine or tryptophan, so a read error is the likely source. No DNA is shown, since the ends of the CDR3 on it are uncertain; the CDR3 is the one TCRdb lists. The rearrangement joins TRBV20-1 to TRBJ2-7; the table calls TRBD1, which could not be checked here. The CDR3 is made up of 11 amino acids, end residues included. Germline lookup yields CDR1 DFQATT and CDR2 SNEGSKA (reference sequence). The chain's CDR3 is CSASDGTGKSL.

The rearrangement joins TRBV6-5 to TRBJ2-2; no reliable D call. Germline CDR1 reads MNHEY; CDR2 reads SVGAGI. V lost 4 bases and J 4 bases, leaving 4 bases between the germline ends. The CDR3 consists of 12 residues. CDR3 loop: CASSSRTGELFF. DNA of the CDR3: TGTGCCAGCAGTTCTCGCACCGGGGAGCTGTTTTTT.

The chain couples TRBV7-2 to TRBJ1-4, with a weak D call TRBD1 (6 bases). Per the germline V gene, CDR1 is SGHTA and CDR2 is FQGNSA. The CDR3 has 15 amino acids. Between the trimmed V and J ends, which lost 1 base and 4 bases, there was a span of 10 bases. The DNA for the CDR3 is TGTGCCAGCAGCTTAGGATGGACAGTTAATGAAAAACTGTTTTTT. It specifies CASSLGWTVNEKLFF. Based on the CDR3 plus reference TRBV7-2 and TRBJ1-4, the full variable domain is GAGVSQSPSNKVTEKGKDVELRCDPISGHTALYWYRQSLGQGLEFLIYFQGNSAPDKSGLPSDRFSAERTGGSVSTLTIQRTQQEDSAVYLCASSLGWTVNEKLFFGSGTQLSVL.

The chain is built from TRBV27 and TRBJ1-6; possibly TRBD1 for D (5 bases). Germline V gene lookup returns CDR1 MNHEY and CDR2 SMNVEV (reference sequence). The CDR3 consists of 16 residues. V lost 7 bases to trimming and J lost 0 bases, with 13 bases between them. Written as DNA, the CDR3 is TGTGCCAGCAACCGAGTGGGGGGCTCCTATAATTCACCCCTCCACTTT. Residues: CASNRVGGSYNSPLHF.

This clone was recorded a few times. The chain is built from TRBV7-8 and TRBJ2-3, with 9 bases aligning to TRBD1. V shed 5 bases, J shed 3 bases, and the junction held 6 bases outside the gene matches. The CDR3 loop spans 15 amino acids. Germline CDR1 reads SGHVS; CDR2 reads FQNEAQ. As DNA, the CDR3 is TGTGCCAGCAGCATCACAGGGGGCGAGACAGATACGCAGTATTTT. Protein sequence: CASSITGGETDTQYF.

V and J are TRBV18 and TRBJ1-2; 7 bases line up with TRBD1. Trimming removed 2 bases from V and 4 bases from J; junction bases left unmatched: 10. The CDR3 spans 16 residues. Germline V gives CDR1 KGHSH, CDR2 LQKENI. The CDR3 DNA reads TGTGCCAGCTCACCAACACAGGGGAAGGGTAGCTATGGCTACACCTTC. Translated: CASSPTQGKGSYGYTF. Full variable domain (remainder filled in from reference TRBV18 and TRBJ1-2): NAGVMQNPRHLVRRRGQEARLRCSPMKGHSHVYWYRQLPEEGLKFMVYLQKENIIDESGMPKERFSAEFPKEGPSILRIQQVVRGDSAAYFCASSPTQGKGSYGYTFGSGTRLTVV.

The chain combines TRBV3-1 (or the pseudogene TRBV3-2) with TRBJ2-1, with TRBD2 matching 9 bases. CDR1 is LGHDT, CDR2 YNNKEL, per germline (reference sequence). The V and J ends lost 3 bases and 7 bases, in that order; junction bases with no gene match: 4. This CDR3 has 14 residues. The CDR3 loop is CASSQVLAGNEQFF. CDR3 DNA sequence: TGTGCCAGCAGCCAGGTTCTAGCGGGGAATGAGCAGTTCTTC.

The rearrangement links TRBV24-1 to TRBJ2-5, with a weak D call TRBD1 (5 bases). This CDR3 is built from 14 residues. The ends were cut back, 1 base at V and 8 bases at J, with 13 bases in the middle. Per germline, CDR1 KGHDR and CDR2 SFDVKD. The CDR3 coding sequence is TGTGCCACCAGTGATTTAGGCCAGGGAAGAACCCAGTACTTC. This translates into CATSDLGQGRTQYF.

V is TRBV27 and J is TRBJ2-7, with 11 bases fitting TRBD1. CDR3 length: 13 residues. Germline CDR1 MNHEY, CDR2 SMNVEV (reference sequence). The trim removed 6 bases at V and 7 bases at J, leaving 5 bases unmatched. The CDR3 region has the DNA TGTGCCAGCAGCCGGGGACAGGGGGGAGAGCAGTACTTC. Its translation is CASSRGQGGEQYF.

This chain links TRBV19 with TRBJ1-2, with D uncertain. Trimming left V 6 bases short and J 4 bases short, with 24 bases between. CDR1 LNHDA and CDR2 SQIVND come from the germline V gene (reference sequence). This CDR3 region has 17 residues. This chain's CDR3 is CASSPPERTRGGYGYTF. CDR3 DNA: TGTGCCAGTAGCCCTCCGGAGCGGACCCGAGGCGGCTATGGCTACACCTTC.

In this sample, this clone turned up once. The V and J genes are TRBV7-9 and TRBJ1-1; D is uncertain. Germline V gene sequence: CDR1 SEHNR, CDR2 FQNEAQ (reference sequence). Trimming took off 1 base at V and 1 base at J, with 10 bases between the two ends. The CDR3 runs to 15 residues. The chain's CDR3 is CASSLGESTNTEAFF. CDR3 bases: TGTGCCAGCAGCTTAGGGGAGAGTACGAACACTGAAGCTTTCTTT.

The chain combines TRBV7-2 with TRBJ1-6; tentative D call: TRBD1 (5 bases). Trimming shortened V by 5 bases and J by 4 bases, and 12 bases separated the two germline ends. This CDR3 contains 15 residues. Germline lookup yields CDR1 SGHTA and CDR2 FQGNSA. The CDR3 coding sequence is TGTGCCAGCAGCCCCCCGGGGGGATATAATTCACCCCTCCACTTT. Its protein is CASSPPGGYNSPLHF.

CDR3 protein: CSASLGSTLYEQYF. Here the CDR3 DNA reads TGCAGTGCTAGTCTAGGCTCCACCCTCTACGAGCAGTACTTC. The genes are TRBV20-1 and TRBJ2-7; no definite D call. V was pared by 3 bases and J by 3 bases, with 15 bases between. This CDR3 spans 14 amino acids. Looked up from germline, CDR1 is DFQATT and CDR2 is SNEGSKA (reference sequence).

The rearrangement joins TRBV10-3 to TRBJ1-1, with 10 bases aligning to TRBD1. Germline CDR1 is ENHRY and CDR2 is SYGVKD. There are 14 residues in the CDR3. Trimming cost V 6 bases and J 4 bases; bases outside gene matches: 5. The CDR3 loop reads CAISRGQGGTEAFF. The DNA of the CDR3 is TGTGCCATCAGCCGCGGACAGGGGGGCACTGAAGCTTTCTTT.